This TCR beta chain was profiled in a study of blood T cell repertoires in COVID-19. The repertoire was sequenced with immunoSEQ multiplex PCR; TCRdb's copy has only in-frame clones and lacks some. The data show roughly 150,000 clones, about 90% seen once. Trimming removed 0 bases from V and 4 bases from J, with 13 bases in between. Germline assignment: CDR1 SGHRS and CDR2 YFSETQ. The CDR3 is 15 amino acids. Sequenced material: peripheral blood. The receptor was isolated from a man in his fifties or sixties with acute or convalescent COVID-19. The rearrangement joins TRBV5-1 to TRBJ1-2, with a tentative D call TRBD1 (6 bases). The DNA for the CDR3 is TGCGCCAGCAGCTTGGAAGCAGGGGAGACCTATGGCTACACCTTC. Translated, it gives CASSLEAGETYGYTF.